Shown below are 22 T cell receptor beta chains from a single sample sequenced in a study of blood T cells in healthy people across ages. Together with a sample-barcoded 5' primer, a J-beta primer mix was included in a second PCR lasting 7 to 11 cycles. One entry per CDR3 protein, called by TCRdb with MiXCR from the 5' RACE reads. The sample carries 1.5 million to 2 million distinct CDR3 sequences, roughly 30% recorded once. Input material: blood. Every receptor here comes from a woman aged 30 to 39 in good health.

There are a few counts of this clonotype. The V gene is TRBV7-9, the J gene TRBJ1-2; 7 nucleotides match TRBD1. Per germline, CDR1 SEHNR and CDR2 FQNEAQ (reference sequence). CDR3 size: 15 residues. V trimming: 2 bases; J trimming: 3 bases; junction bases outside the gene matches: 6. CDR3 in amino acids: CASSLTAGGDYGYTF. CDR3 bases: TGTGCCAGCAGCTTAACGGCAGGGGGGGACTATGGCTACACCTTC.

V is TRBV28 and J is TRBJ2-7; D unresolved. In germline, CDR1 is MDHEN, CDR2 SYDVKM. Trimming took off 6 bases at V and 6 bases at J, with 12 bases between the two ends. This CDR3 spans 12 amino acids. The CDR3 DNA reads TGTGCCAGCAGGCAAGGAGCGCGCGAGCAGTACTTC. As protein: CASRQGAREQYF.

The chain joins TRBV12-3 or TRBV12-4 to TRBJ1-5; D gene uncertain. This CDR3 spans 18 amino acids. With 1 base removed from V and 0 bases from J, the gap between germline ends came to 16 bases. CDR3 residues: CASSLVTNRQYSNQPQHF. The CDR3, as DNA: TGTGCCAGCAGTTTAGTCACAAACCGCCAATATAGCAATCAGCCCCAGCATTTT.

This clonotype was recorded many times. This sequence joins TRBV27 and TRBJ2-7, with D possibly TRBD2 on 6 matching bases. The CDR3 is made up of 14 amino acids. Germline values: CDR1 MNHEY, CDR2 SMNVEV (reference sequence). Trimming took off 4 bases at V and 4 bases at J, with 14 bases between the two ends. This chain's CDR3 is CASSSGTSAYEQYF. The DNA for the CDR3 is TGTGCCAGCAGTTCCGGGACTTCTGCGTACGAGCAGTACTTC.

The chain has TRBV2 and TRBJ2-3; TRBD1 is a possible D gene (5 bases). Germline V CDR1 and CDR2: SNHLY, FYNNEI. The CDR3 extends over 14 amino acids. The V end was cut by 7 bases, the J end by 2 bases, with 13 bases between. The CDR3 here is CASIRAGPTDTQYF. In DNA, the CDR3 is TGTGCCAGCATCAGGGCAGGGCCCACAGATACGCAGTATTTT. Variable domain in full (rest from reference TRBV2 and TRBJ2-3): EPEVTQTPSHQVTQMGQEVILRCVPISNHLYFYWYRQILGQKVEFLVSFYNNEISEKSEIFDDQFSVERPDGSNFTLKIRSTKLEDSAMYFCASIRAGPTDTQYFGPGTRLTVL.

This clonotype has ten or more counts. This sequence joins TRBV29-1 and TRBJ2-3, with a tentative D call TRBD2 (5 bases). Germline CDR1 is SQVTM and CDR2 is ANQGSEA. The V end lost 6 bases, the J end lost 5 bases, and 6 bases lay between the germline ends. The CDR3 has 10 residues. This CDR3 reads CSVRGDTQYF. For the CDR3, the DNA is TGCAGCGTCCGGGGAGATACGCAGTATTTT.

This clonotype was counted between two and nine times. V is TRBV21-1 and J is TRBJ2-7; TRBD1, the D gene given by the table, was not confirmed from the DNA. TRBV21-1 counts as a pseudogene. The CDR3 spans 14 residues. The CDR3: CASSNGTVSYEQYF. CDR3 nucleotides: TGTGCCAGCAGCAACGGGACAGTTTCCTACGAGCAGTACTTC.

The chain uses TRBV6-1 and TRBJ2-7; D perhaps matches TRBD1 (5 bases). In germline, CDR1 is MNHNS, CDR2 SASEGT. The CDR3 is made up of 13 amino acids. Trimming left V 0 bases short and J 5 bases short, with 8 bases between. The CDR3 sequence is CASSEAQGDEQYF. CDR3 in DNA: TGTGCCAGCAGTGAAGCGCAAGGGGACGAGCAGTACTTC.

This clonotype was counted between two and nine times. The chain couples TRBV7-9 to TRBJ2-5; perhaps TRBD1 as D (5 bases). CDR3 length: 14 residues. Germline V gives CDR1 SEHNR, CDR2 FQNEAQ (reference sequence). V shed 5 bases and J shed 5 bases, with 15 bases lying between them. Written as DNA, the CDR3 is TGTGCCAGCAGCGCAAGCTCAGGGTTGGAGACCCAGTACTTC. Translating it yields CASSASSGLETQYF.

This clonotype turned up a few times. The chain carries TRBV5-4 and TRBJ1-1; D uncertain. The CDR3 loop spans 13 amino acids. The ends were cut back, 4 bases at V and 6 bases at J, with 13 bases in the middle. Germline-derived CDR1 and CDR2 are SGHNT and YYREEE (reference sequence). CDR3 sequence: CASSPVLGSEAFF. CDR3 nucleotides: TGTGCCAGCAGCCCGGTCCTGGGTTCTGAAGCTTTCTTT.

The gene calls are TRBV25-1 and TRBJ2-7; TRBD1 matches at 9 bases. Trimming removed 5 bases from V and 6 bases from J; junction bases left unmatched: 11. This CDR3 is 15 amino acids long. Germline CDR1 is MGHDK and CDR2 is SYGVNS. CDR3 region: CASSQRDREGSEQYF. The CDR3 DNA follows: TGTGCCAGCAGTCAAAGGGACAGGGAAGGGTCCGAGCAGTACTTC.

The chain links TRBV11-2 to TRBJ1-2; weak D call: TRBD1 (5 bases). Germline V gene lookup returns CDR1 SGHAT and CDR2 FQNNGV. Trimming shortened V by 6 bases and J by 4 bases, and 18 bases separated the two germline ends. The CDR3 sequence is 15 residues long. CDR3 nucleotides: TGTGCCAGCAGTTCCGACTCCAGGGCGGCCTATGGCTACACCTTC. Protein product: CASSSDSRAAYGYTF.

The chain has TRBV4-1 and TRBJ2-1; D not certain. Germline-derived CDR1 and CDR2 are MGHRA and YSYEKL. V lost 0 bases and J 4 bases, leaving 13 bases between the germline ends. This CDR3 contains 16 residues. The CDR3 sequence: CASSQEAADQYNEQFF. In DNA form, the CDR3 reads TGCGCCAGCAGCCAAGAAGCTGCAGACCAATACAATGAGCAGTTCTTC.

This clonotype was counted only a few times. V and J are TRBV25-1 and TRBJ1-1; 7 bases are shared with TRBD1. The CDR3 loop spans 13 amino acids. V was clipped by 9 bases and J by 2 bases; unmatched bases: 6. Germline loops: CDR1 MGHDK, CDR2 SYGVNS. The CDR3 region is CASRDRENTEAFF. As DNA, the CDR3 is TGTGCCAGTCGGGACAGAGAAAACACTGAAGCTTTCTTT.

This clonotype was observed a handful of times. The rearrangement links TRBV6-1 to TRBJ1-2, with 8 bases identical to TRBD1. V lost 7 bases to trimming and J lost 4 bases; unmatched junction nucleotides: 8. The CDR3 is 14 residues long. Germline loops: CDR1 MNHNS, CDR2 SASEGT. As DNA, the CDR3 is TGTGCCAGCATGGAGGACAGGGCGATCTATGGCTACACCTTC. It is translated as CASMEDRAIYGYTF.

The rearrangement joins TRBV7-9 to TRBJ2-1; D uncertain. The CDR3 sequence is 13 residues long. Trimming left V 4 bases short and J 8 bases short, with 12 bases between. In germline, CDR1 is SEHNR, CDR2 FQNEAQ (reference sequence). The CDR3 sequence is CASSWPGAHEQFF. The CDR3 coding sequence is TGTGCCAGCAGCTGGCCGGGCGCCCATGAGCAGTTCTTC.

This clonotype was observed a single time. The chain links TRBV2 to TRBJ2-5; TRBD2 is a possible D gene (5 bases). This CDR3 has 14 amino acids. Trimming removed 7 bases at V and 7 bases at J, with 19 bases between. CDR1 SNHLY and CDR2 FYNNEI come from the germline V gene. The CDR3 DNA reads TGTGCCAGCATGCCCACTAGTGTTTCTGGGACCCAGTACTTC. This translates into CASMPTSVSGTQYF.

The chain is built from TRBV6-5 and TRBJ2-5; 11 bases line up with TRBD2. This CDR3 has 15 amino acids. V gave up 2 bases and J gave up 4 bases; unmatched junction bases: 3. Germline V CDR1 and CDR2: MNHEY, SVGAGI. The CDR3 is CASSYGGLAGETQYF. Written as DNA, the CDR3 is TGTGCCAGCAGTTACGGCGGACTAGCGGGAGAGACCCAGTACTTC.

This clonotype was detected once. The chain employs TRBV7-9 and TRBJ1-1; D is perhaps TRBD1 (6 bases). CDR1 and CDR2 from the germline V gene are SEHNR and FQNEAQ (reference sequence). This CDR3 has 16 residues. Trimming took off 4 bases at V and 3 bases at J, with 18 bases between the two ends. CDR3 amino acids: CASSSRQPGAYTEAFF. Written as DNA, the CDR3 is TGTGCCAGCAGCTCACGCCAACCGGGGGCTTACACTGAAGCTTTCTTT.

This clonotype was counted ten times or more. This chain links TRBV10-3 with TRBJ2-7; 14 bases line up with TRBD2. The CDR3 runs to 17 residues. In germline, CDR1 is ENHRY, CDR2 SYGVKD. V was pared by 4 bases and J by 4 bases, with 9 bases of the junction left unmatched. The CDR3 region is CAISVSTSGRASYEQYF. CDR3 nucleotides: TGTGCCATCAGTGTCTCGACTAGCGGGAGGGCCTCGTACGAGCAGTACTTC.

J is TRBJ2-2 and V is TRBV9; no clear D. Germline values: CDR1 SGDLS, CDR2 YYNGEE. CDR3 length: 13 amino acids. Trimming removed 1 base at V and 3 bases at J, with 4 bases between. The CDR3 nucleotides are TGTGCCAGCAGCGTAAGCTACACCGGGGAGCTGTTTTTT. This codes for CASSVSYTGELFF.

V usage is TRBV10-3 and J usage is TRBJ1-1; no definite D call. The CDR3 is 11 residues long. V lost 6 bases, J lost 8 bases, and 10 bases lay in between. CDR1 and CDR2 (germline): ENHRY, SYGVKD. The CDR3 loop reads CAISTTGEAFF. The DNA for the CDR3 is TGTGCCATCAGCACGACCGGGGAAGCTTTCTTT.